This T cell receptor (beta chain) stems from a study of blood T cell repertoires in COVID-19. Study details: Acute and convalescent COVID-19 samples came from the United States, Italy and Spain. T cells, B-cell-depleted T cells, or PBMCs provided the cDNA or gDNA that served as material.

In the authors' workflow: Estimates of nucleated cell counts were drawn from the amplification of reference gene primers. Using immunoSEQ multiplex PCR, the repertoire was profiled, and TCRdb retains in-frame clones only, with some absent. V, J and clone size are taken as reported in that table, and D and trimming were inferred from the DNA itself. The table lists 20,000 to 30,000 clones, about 81% of them singletons, with 2% to 2.5% in the top ten. This clone was observed a few times. Enrolled during active infection, Seattle patients were then followed longitudinally. V lost 6 bases and J lost 5; bases outside the gene matches: 7. Germline-derived CDR1 and CDR2 are MNHEY and SVGAGI. This CDR3 spans 14 amino acids.

The J gene is TRBJ2-7, the V gene TRBV6-5, with 10 nucleotides matching TRBD1. The clonotype was recovered from a woman between 70 and 85 years old with COVID-19, enrolled during active disease. The specimen was peripheral blood. CDR3 nucleotide sequence: TGTGCCAGCAGGCGACAGGGGGCCGTCCACGAGCAGTACTTC. This gives the protein CASRRQGAVHEQYF.